Below, 27 T cell receptor beta chains from the same sample are listed, as sequenced in a study of PD-1 blockade in mismatch repair-deficient tumors. Clones were read by immunoSEQ multiplex PCR, and TCRdb kept only the in-frame ones, dropping some. The data show about 110,000 clones, approximately 80% seen once. Sequenced here: peripheral blood, sampled about 60 weeks after starting pembrolizumab. The source is an adult with mismatch repair-deficient cancer.

A word on this clone: One end of the junction is discordant with germline, which a read error may explain. The rearrangement uses TRBV6-5 and TRBJ1-5, with TRBD1 matching 8 bases. The CDR3 loop spans 13 amino acids. In germline, CDR1 is MNHEY, CDR2 SVGAGI. CDR3 region: CASSTPDRGPEYF. CDR3 DNA sequence: TGTGCCAGCAGTACCCCCGACAGGGGCCCTGAGTATTTT.

This clone showed up just once. The chain joins TRBV5-1 to TRBJ2-2; D tentatively fits TRBD1 or TRBD2 (6 bases each). From germline, CDR1 is SGHRS and CDR2 YFSETQ. The V gene lost 0 bases and the J gene lost 0 bases, with 9 bases spanning the gap. The CDR3 length is 16 residues. CDR3 nucleotide sequence: TGCGCCAGCAGCTTGGAGGGGGGCGCGAACACCGGGGAGCTGTTTTTT. It translates to CASSLEGGANTGELFF.

The chain has TRBV30 and TRBJ1-3, with D perhaps TRBD1 (5 bases). From germline, CDR1 is GTSNPN and CDR2 SVGIG (reference sequence). The V gene lost 1 base and the J gene lost 1 base, with 5 bases spanning the gap. The CDR3 length is 13 residues. CDR3 coding DNA: TGTGCCTGGAGTGGACAGTCTGGAAACACCATATATTTT. This gives the protein CAWSGQSGNTIYF.

The V gene is TRBV5-1, the J gene TRBJ1-4; 7 bases are a match to TRBD1. Trimming removed 3 bases from V and 3 bases from J; junction bases left unmatched: 2. The CDR3 contains 14 residues. CDR1 and CDR2 (germline): SGHRS, YFSETQ. CDR3 nucleotide sequence: TGCGCCAGCAGCTGGGACAGCCCTAATGAAAAACTGTTTTTT. Protein: CASSWDSPNEKLFF.

The gene calls are TRBV28 and TRBJ2-3; D may be TRBD1 (6 bases). V was cut by 5 bases and J by 4 bases, with 22 bases left in between. Germline loops: CDR1 MDHEN, CDR2 SYDVKM. This CDR3 comprises 17 residues. CDR3 amino acids: CASSAIDRSFLADTQYF. CDR3 in DNA: TGTGCCAGCAGTGCAATCGACAGGTCCTTTTTAGCAGATACGCAGTATTTT. Based on the CDR3 plus reference TRBV28 and TRBJ2-3, the full variable domain is DVKVTQSSRYLVKRTGEKVFLECVQDMDHENMFWYRQDPGLGLRLIYFSYDVKMKEKGDIPEGYSVSREKKERFSLILESASTNQTSMYLCASSAIDRSFLADTQYFGPGTRLTVL.

The chain joins TRBV7-2 to TRBJ2-2; D may match TRBD1 or TRBD2 (5 bases each). Germline CDR1 reads SGHTA; CDR2 reads FQGNSA. The V end was cut by 1 base, the J end by 5 bases, with 5 bases between. This CDR3 is built from 13 residues. In DNA form, the CDR3 reads TGTGCCAGCAGCTTAGGGGGGACCGGGGAGCTGTTTTTT. This sequence encodes CASSLGGTGELFF. Based on the CDR3 plus reference TRBV7-2 and TRBJ2-2, the full variable domain is GAGVSQSPSNKVTEKGKDVELRCDPISGHTALYWYRQSLGQGLEFLIYFQGNSAPDKSGLPSDRFSAERTGGSVSTLTIQRTQQEDSAVYLCASSLGGTGELFFGEGSRLTVL.

The chain links TRBV18 to TRBJ2-2; TRBD1 aligns across 7 bases. The V gene's germline CDR1 is KGHSH and CDR2 LQKENI. With V trimmed by 0 bases and J by 0 bases, 16 bases remained unmatched. The CDR3 contains 21 residues. The CDR3 DNA reads TGTGCCAGCTCACCACCGGGCGGGTTTCAAGGGGGCTCTTCGAACACCGGGGAGCTGTTTTTT. As protein: CASSPPGGFQGGSSNTGELFF.

The chain has TRBV27 and TRBJ2-2; D not certain. Trimming shortened V by 8 bases and J by 6 bases, and 13 bases separated the two germline ends. Germline loops: CDR1 MNHEY, CDR2 SMNVEV (reference sequence). The CDR3 totals 13 residues. In DNA, the CDR3 is TGTGCCAGCCGAATCGGGTTCTCCGGGGAGCTGTTTTTT. Its translation: CASRIGFSGELFF.

V is TRBV9 and J is TRBJ2-5; D gene ambiguous. Germline V gene lookup returns CDR1 SGDLS and CDR2 YYNGEE. The V end lost 0 bases, the J end lost 4 bases, and 16 bases lay between the germline ends. This CDR3 is 16 amino acids long. CDR3 coding DNA: TGTGCCAGCAGCGTAGGAGGTGGGTCCCGTGGAGAGACCCAGTACTTC. Translation: CASSVGGGSRGETQYF.

The chain combines TRBV11-2 with TRBJ1-5; 9 bases fit TRBD1. The junction had 8 bases not matched to a gene; V was cut back by 5 bases and J by 0 bases. The CDR3 is 17 amino acids. Germline CDR1 reads SGHAT; CDR2 reads FQNNGV. CDR3 residues: CASSRGQGSYSNQPQHF. DNA for the CDR3: TGTGCCAGCAGCAGGGGACAGGGATCCTATAGCAATCAGCCCCAGCATTTT.

The rearrangement joins TRBV5-4 to TRBJ1-1, with D perhaps matching TRBD1 (6 bases). CDR3 size: 14 residues. From germline, CDR1 is SGHNT and CDR2 YYREEE (reference sequence). Trimming left V 2 bases short and J 7 bases short, with 15 bases between. The CDR3 nucleotides are TGTGCCAGCAGCTTTGTAGGGGGAACTGATGAAGCTTTCTTT. This encodes CASSFVGGTDEAFF.

The chain couples TRBV19 to TRBJ1-2, with D uncertain. The CDR3 sequence is 14 residues long. The V end lost 7 bases, the J end lost 8 bases, and 20 bases lay between the germline ends. Germline V CDR1 and CDR2: LNHDA, SQIVND (reference sequence). CDR3: CASTQTSVDAGYTF. The CDR3 DNA follows: TGTGCCAGTACCCAGACCTCCGTAGATGCCGGCTACACCTTC.

The chain links TRBV5-4 to TRBJ2-2; 10 bases fit TRBD1. The V and J ends lost 4 bases and 0 bases, in that order; junction bases with no gene match: 9. The CDR3 contains 18 residues. Germline V gene data show CDR1 as SGHNT and CDR2 as YYREEE (reference sequence). The CDR3: CASSLMTGGLSNTGELFF. As DNA, the CDR3 is TGTGCCAGCAGCCTCATGACAGGGGGCCTGTCGAACACCGGGGAGCTGTTTTTT.

The chain couples TRBV6-5 to TRBJ2-7; 10 bases fit TRBD1. Looked up from germline, CDR1 is MNHEY and CDR2 is SVGAGI. The J segment lost 7 bases and the V segment lost 4 bases, leaving 10 bases of the junction unmatched. The CDR3 covers 15 residues. The CDR3 bases are TGTGCCAGCAGTTCCCTCGGGACAGGGGAGAGGGAGCAGTACTTC. It is translated as CASSSLGTGEREQYF.

The V call is TRBV5-6, the J call TRBJ1-2; no firm D call. The germline V gene has CDR1 SGHDT and CDR2 YYEEEE. CDR3 length: 15 amino acids. V was clipped by 4 bases and J by 3 bases, with 16 bases between them. CDR3 amino acids: CASSTHQRLDYGYTF. In DNA form, the CDR3 reads TGTGCCAGCAGCACCCACCAGCGGCTCGACTATGGCTACACCTTC.

The chain couples TRBV5-1 to TRBJ1-3, with TRBD1 as a possible D gene (5 bases). The CDR3 loop spans 16 amino acids. The germline V gene has CDR1 SGHRS and CDR2 YFSETQ. Trimming stripped 4 bases from V and 0 bases from J, with 14 bases between. The CDR3: CASSATAISSGNTIYF. The CDR3, as DNA: TGCGCCAGCAGCGCGACAGCGATTAGCTCTGGAAACACCATATATTTT.

The chain links TRBV29-1 to TRBJ1-1, with D possibly matching TRBD1 (5 bases). The CDR3 extends over 14 amino acids. Trimming pared 3 bases from V and 5 bases from J, leaving 16 bases between. Germline CDR1 is SQVTM and CDR2 is ANQGSEA. DNA for the CDR3: TGCAGCGTTGATAGCTCGGGGGATTTAACTGAAGCTTTCTTT. Its protein product is CSVDSSGDLTEAFF.

The J gene is TRBJ2-5, the V gene TRBV10-3; no firm D call. Germline V lookup: CDR1 ENHRY, CDR2 SYGVKD. V was cut by 0 bases and J by 5 bases, with 10 bases left in between. The CDR3 runs 14 residues. CDR3 sequence reads: CAISESSRKETQYF. CDR3 DNA sequence: TGTGCCATCAGTGAGTCGTCCAGAAAGGAGACCCAGTACTTC.

V gene TRBV4-1 combines with J gene TRBJ2-2; TRBD1 aligns across 10 bases. The CDR3 has 17 amino acids. V trimming: 3 bases; J trimming: 7 bases; junction bases outside the gene matches: 11. Germline CDR1 reads MGHRA; CDR2 reads YSYEKL. For the CDR3, the DNA is TGCGCCAGCAGCCAGATGGCCCGACAGGGGGCGAACGGGGAGCTGTTTTTT. Encoded protein: CASSQMARQGANGELFF.

V is TRBV18 and J is TRBJ2-5; 8 nucleotides agree with TRBD2. The germline V gene has CDR1 KGHSH and CDR2 LQKENI. The V and J ends lost 2 bases and 4 bases, in that order; junction bases with no gene match: 3. This CDR3 has 14 residues. The CDR3 sequence: CASSPSGRTETQYF. CDR3 in DNA: TGTGCCAGCTCACCAAGCGGGAGAACAGAGACCCAGTACTTC.

The rearrangement uses TRBV11-2 and TRBJ1-4; 7 bases are a match to TRBD1. This CDR3 has 14 residues. V lost 8 bases, J lost 5 bases, and 8 bases stayed unmatched. Germline CDR1 reads SGHAT; CDR2 reads FQNNGV. The CDR3 here is CASRGAGGNEKLFF. The CDR3 DNA reads as TGTGCCAGCCGAGGGGCAGGGGGAAATGAAAAACTGTTTTTT. The entire variable domain, with the rest obtained from reference TRBV11-2 and TRBJ1-4, is as follows: EAGVAQSPRYKIIEKRQSVAFWCNPISGHATLYWYQQILGQGPKLLIQFQNNGVVDDSQLPKDRFSAERLKGVDSTLKIQPAKLEDSAVYLCASRGAGGNEKLFFGSGTQLSVL.

This clone was counted once. J is TRBJ2-1 and V is TRBV7-9, with D possibly matching TRBD1 (6 bases). Germline V gene lookup returns CDR1 SEHNR and CDR2 FQNEAQ (reference sequence). The V and J ends lost 1 base and 7 bases respectively, with 11 bases between them. The CDR3 runs to 14 residues. The chain's CDR3 is CASSLGGHINEQFF. In DNA, the CDR3 is TGTGCCAGCAGCTTAGGGGGACACATTAATGAGCAGTTCTTC.

The CDR3 DNA sequence: TGTGCCAGCAACGCAGCGGGAGTAGAGACCCAGTACTTC. This gives the protein CASNAAGVETQYF. The J gene is TRBJ2-5, the V gene TRBV6-1, with 8 bases lining up with TRBD2. The length of the CDR3 is 13 residues. With V trimmed by 7 bases and J by 4 bases, 5 bases remained unmatched. Germline assignment: CDR1 MNHNS and CDR2 SASEGT.

Only one count was recorded for this clone. J is TRBJ2-3 and V is TRBV10-3; tentatively, D is TRBD2 (6 bases). Germline CDR1 reads ENHRY; CDR2 reads SYGVKD. The CDR3 extends over 12 amino acids. V dropped 8 bases and J dropped 6 bases, with 12 bases sitting between them. CDR3 coding DNA: TGTGCCATCGCACTGGAGGGGGATACGCAGTATTTT. Its translation: CAIALEGDTQYF.

The rearrangement links TRBV4-1 to TRBJ2-4; D is unresolved. The CDR3 consists of 14 residues. Deletions cut 3 bases from V and 4 bases from J, with 10 bases between. The germline gives CDR1 MGHRA, CDR2 YSYEKL. The CDR3 nucleotides read TGCGCCAGCAGCCAGCTGACTCCTAAAAACATTCAGTACTTC. It yields the protein CASSQLTPKNIQYF.

The V gene is TRBV7-6, the J gene TRBJ2-1; D gene unclear. The CDR3 has 12 amino acids. Germline V gives CDR1 SGHVS, CDR2 FNYEAQ. The V end was cut by 1 base, the J end by 9 bases, with 7 bases between. This chain's CDR3 is CASSLVRTEQFF. The CDR3 bases are TGTGCCAGCAGCTTAGTTAGGACTGAGCAGTTCTTC.

Here the CDR3 reads CASSWGPNYGYTF. CDR3 sequence (DNA): TGTGCCAGCAGCTGGGGACCGAACTATGGCTACACCTTC. The chain couples TRBV5-5 to TRBJ1-2; maybe TRBD1 (5 bases). Germline loops: CDR1 SGHKS, CDR2 YYEKEE (reference sequence). Trimming pared 3 bases from V and 2 bases from J, leaving 8 bases between. This CDR3 region has 13 residues.